This note documents a single TCR beta chain sequence. The data were taken from a study of blood T cell repertoires in COVID-19. The overall study: Samples of COVID-19 (acute and convalescent) were obtained from the United States, Italy and Spain. In each case, the material was cDNA or gDNA derived from T cells, B-cell-depleted T cells, or PBMCs.

V lost 1 base, J lost 5 bases, and 2 bases stayed unmatched. CDR3 length: 14 residues. The germline V gene has CDR1 KGHSH and CDR2 LQKENI. Profiled with immunoSEQ multiplex PCR; TCRdb holds only in-frame clones, not every one. The data contain approximately 61,000 clones, approximately 79% of them singletons. This chain uses TRBV18 with TRBJ1-3; 7 bases agree with TRBD1. Sequencing was carried out using peripheral blood. This receptor was obtained from a woman in her 70s with acute or convalescent COVID-19. The CDR3 spells CASSPQTGRNTIYF. In DNA form, the CDR3 reads TGTGCCAGCTCACCACAGACAGGGAGAAACACCATATATTTT.